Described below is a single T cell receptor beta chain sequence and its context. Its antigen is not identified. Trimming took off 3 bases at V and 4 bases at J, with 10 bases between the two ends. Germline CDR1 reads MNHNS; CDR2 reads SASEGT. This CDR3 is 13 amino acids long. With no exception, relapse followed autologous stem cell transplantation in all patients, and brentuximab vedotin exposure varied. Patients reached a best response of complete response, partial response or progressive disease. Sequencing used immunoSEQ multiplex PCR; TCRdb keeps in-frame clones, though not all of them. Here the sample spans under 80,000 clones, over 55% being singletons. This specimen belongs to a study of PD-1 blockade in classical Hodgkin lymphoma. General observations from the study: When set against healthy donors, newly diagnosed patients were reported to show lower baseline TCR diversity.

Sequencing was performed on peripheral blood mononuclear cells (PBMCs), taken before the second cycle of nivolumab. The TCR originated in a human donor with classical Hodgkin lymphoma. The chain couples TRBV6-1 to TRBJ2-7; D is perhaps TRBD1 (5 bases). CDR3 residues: CASSDVRAYEQYF. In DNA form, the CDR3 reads TGTGCCAGCAGTGACGTCAGGGCGTACGAGCAGTACTTC.